This is a list of T cell receptor beta chains from one sample in a study of Graves' ophthalmopathy and Graves' hyperthyroidism. From the multiplex PCR reads, TCRdb called clonotypes with MiXCR, one entry per CDR3 protein. This table has about 740,000 distinct CDR3 sequences, approximately 40% appearing once. Specimen: peripheral blood. The receptor source for this set is an adult man with Graves' ophthalmopathy. Each CDR3 is given with its conserved first and last residue. Fields, in order: J gene, V gene, CDR3 length, clone size, D gene, CDR3 protein, CDR3 DNA. The D gene is left open where the match is weak. A clone size is listed for some rows: how often the clone was seen (once, few, many), or a class if it is expanded.

TRBJ1-6	TRBV6-5	13	many	.	CASSRLRGSPLHF	TGTGCCAGCAGCCGACTGAGGGGTTCACCCCTCCACTTT
TRBJ1-2	TRBV9	12	many	.	CASSGWGYGYTF	TGTGCCAGCAGCGGGTGGGGTTATGGCTACACCTTC
TRBJ2-5	TRBV2	16	few	TRBD2	CASSYSRGREGETQYF	TGTGCCAGCAGTTACTCTCGCGGGAGAGAGGGGGAGACCCAGTACTTC
TRBJ1-6	TRBV10-3	16	few	.	CASSQRHREGNSPLHF	TGTGCCAGCAGCCAGAGACACCGGGAAGGCAATTCACCCCTCCACTTT
TRBJ2-7	TRBV25-1	13	once	.	CASRGSESYEQYF	TGTGCCAGCAGAGGCAGTGAGTCTTACGAGCAGTACTTC
TRBJ2-1	TRBV15	12	.	.	CATSRASYEQFF	TGTGCCACCAGCAGAGCGAGTTATGAGCAGTTCTTC
TRBJ1-2	TRBV2	14	.	.	CAREDRDAVYGYTF	TGTGCCAGGGAAGACCGGGATGCGGTCTATGGCTACACCTTC
TRBJ1-1	TRBV7-2	15	.	TRBD1	CASSLAQGAVTEAFF	TGTGCCAGCAGCTTAGCCCAGGGGGCGGTCACTGAAGCTTTCTTT
TRBJ2-7	TRBV7-2	13	.	.	CASQGGSLLEQYF	TGTGCCAGCCAGGGGGGGTCCTTACTCGAGCAGTACTTC
TRBJ1-5	TRBV7-7	17	once	TRBD1	CASSSKGRGEDNQPQHF	TGTGCTAGCAGCTCCAAGGGCAGGGGGGAGGACAATCAGCCCCAGCATTTT
TRBJ2-5	TRBV10-3	16	.	TRBD2	CASRKGLAGGKETQYF	TGTGCCAGCAGAAAGGGACTAGCGGGAGGGAAAGAGACCCAGTACTTC
TRBJ1-1	TRBV6-1	15	.	.	CASSEYAGIKTEAFF	TGTGCCAGCAGTGAATACGCCGGAATCAAGACTGAAGCTTTCTTT
TRBJ1-5	TRBV24-1	15	many	.	CASSLPGDLLQPQHF	TGTGCCAGCAGTCTTCCAGGCGATCTGCTTCAGCCCCAGCATTTT
TRBJ2-7	TRBV20-1	14	few	.	CSASKRASSYEQYF	TGCAGTGCTAGTAAGCGGGCCAGCTCCTACGAGCAGTACTTC
TRBJ2-7	TRBV20-1	15	few	TRBD1	CSAASPGTGSYEQYF	TGCAGTGCCGCCAGTCCCGGGACAGGGTCCTACGAGCAGTACTTC
TRBJ2-5	TRBV19	17	.	.	CASSIPRSGRSQETQCF	TGTGCCAGTAGTATTCCCCGTTCCGGCAGGTCCCAAGAGACCCAGTGCTTC
TRBJ2-5	TRBV10-3	13	many	.	CAISEPGLQTQYF	TGTGCCATCAGTGAGCCGGGACTTCAGACCCAGTACTTC
TRBJ2-3	TRBV29-1	15	.	TRBD2	CSVETASGHTDTQYF	TGCAGCGTTGAAACGGCTAGCGGACACACAGATACGCAGTATTTT
TRBJ2-1	TRBV7-2	12	.	.	CASSLSSGEQFF	TGTGCCAGCAGCCTTAGCTCGGGCGAGCAGTTCTTC
TRBJ2-2	TRBV7-9	15	many	.	CASSLGGANTGELFF	TGTGCCAGCAGTTTGGGGGGCGCGAACACCGGGGAGCTGTTTTTT
TRBJ1-2	TRBV27	14	few	.	CASSESGTVGGYTF	TGTGCCAGCAGCGAATCTGGGACCGTTGGGGGCTACACCTTC
TRBJ2-7	TRBV7-6	14	.	.	CASTLLTPSGEQYF	TGTGCCAGCACCTTACTTACCCCATCTGGCGAGCAGTACTTC
TRBJ1-1	TRBV7-6	14	few	TRBD1	CASSLVGDSLEAFF	TGTGCCAGCAGCTTGGTGGGGGACAGCCTTGAAGCTTTCTTT
TRBJ1-2	TRBV25-1	15	.	TRBD1	CASSDPTGGGYGYTF	TGTGCCAGCAGTGACCCCACAGGGGGCGGTTATGGCTACACCTTC
TRBJ1-2	TRBV24-1	15	.	.	CATSDPGTSGSSYTF	TGTGCCACCAGTGACCCCGGGACTAGCGGGAGTAGCTACACCTTC
TRBJ1-1	TRBV11-2	16	.	TRBD1	CASSSSGTGRIPKAFF	TGTGCCAGCTCTTCTTCGGGGACAGGGCGGATCCCTAAAGCTTTCTTT
TRBJ1-1	TRBV2	14	.	.	CAITSRSMNTEAFF	TGTGCCATCACATCTAGGAGCATGAACACTGAAGCTTTCTTT
TRBJ1-5	TRBV24-1	14	.	TRBD1	CAYDRGKSNQPQHF	TGTGCCTATGACAGGGGCAAAAGCAATCAGCCCCAGCATTTT
TRBJ1-4	TRBV25-1	14	.	TRBD1	CASSDPGQGEKLFF	TGTGCCAGCAGTGATCCGGGACAGGGGGAAAAACTGTTTTTT
TRBJ1-2	TRBV12-3/TRBV12-4	12	many	.	CASSFGQSGYTF	TGTGCCAGCAGTTTCGGACAGAGTGGCTACACCTTC
TRBJ2-5	TRBV29-1	12	many	.	CSVVAEMETQYF	TGCAGCGTTGTAGCGGAGATGGAGACCCAGTACTTC
TRBJ2-7	TRBV7-2	16	.	.	CASSSPRPRQVYEQYF	TGTGCCAGCAGTTCTCCCCGCCCAAGACAGGTTTACGAGCAGTACTTC
TRBJ1-1	TRBV19	13	many	.	CASSIQAVTEAFF	TGTGCCAGTAGTATCCAGGCGGTGACTGAAGCTTTCTTT
TRBJ2-7	TRBV6-5	17	few	TRBD2	CASSYILSSGNSYEQYF	TGTGCCAGCAGCTACATTCTCTCTAGCGGCAACTCCTACGAGCAGTACTTC
TRBJ1-5	TRBV19	12	many	.	CASSTGRSPSIF	.
TRBJ1-5	TRBV24-1	12	.	.	CATRDPNQPQHF	TGTGCCACCCGGGACCCCAATCAGCCCCAGCATTTT
TRBJ2-7	TRBV20-1	12	many	.	CSARGPSYEQYF	TGCAGTGCTAGGGGACCGAGCTACGAGCAGTACTTC
TRBJ1-2	TRBV25-1	14	.	.	CASSETGEGYGYTF	TGTGCCAGCAGTGAGACCGGGGAAGGCTATGGCTACACCTTC
TRBJ1-6	TRBV10-2	15	many	.	CASSVSGWGNSPLHF	TGCGCCAGCAGTGTTTCGGGTTGGGGTAATTCACCCCTCCACTTT
TRBJ2-5	TRBV15	14	.	TRBD1	CATSREQGRETQYF	TGTGCCACCAGCAGGGAACAGGGGAGAGAGACCCAGTACTTC
TRBJ1-3	TRBV14	17	.	.	CASSQRTGRSSGNTIYF	TGTGCCAGCAGCCAGAGAACGGGTCGGAGCTCTGGAAACACCATATATTTT
TRBJ1-1	TRBV7-2	14	many	TRBD1	CASSGRGRNTEAFF	TGTGCCAGCAGCGGCAGGGGGAGGAACACTGAAGCTTTCTTT
TRBJ1-6	TRBV10-3	15	many	.	CAISETAISNSPLHF	TGTGCCATCAGTGAAACAGCAATCTCTAATTCACCCCTCCACTTT
TRBJ1-5	TRBV24-1	16	.	TRBD1	CATSAPGTGGWQPQHF	TGTGCCACCAGTGCCCCCGGGACAGGGGGATGGCAGCCCCAGCATTTT
TRBJ1-4	TRBV11-1	13	.	.	CATPASGYEKLFF	TGTGCCACCCCCGCCTCGGGATACGAAAAACTGTTTTTT
TRBJ2-5	TRBV20-1	13	.	.	CSARVGGTETQYF	TGCAGTGCTAGAGTTGGAGGGACAGAGACCCAGTACTTC
TRBJ2-5	TRBV29-1	12	.	.	CSTWKGLQTQYF	TGCAGCACGTGGAAGGGGCTACAGACCCAGTACTTC
TRBJ1-1	TRBV10-3	14	many	.	CAISDHNADTEAFF	TGTGCCATCAGTGACCACAATGCGGACACTGAAGCTTTCTTT
TRBJ1-1	TRBV5-1	13	few	.	CASTAGGNTEAFF	TGCGCCAGCACCGCCGGGGGGAACACTGAAGCTTTCTTT
TRBJ1-1	TRBV4-2	15	.	TRBD1	CASSQDGQGNTEAFF	TGTGCCAGCAGCCAAGATGGACAGGGGAACACTGAAGCTTTCTTT
TRBJ2-2	TRBV19	17	few	.	CASSRRPLRTNTGELFF	TGTGCCAGCAGCCGCCGACCACTTCGGACGAACACCGGGGAGCTGTTTTTT
TRBJ1-2	TRBV19	14	few	TRBD1	CASSRDRGLRGYTF	TGTGCCAGTAGTCGGGACAGGGGGCTTCGTGGCTACACCTTC
TRBJ2-2	TRBV20-1	14	few	TRBD1	CSARGTGNTGELFF	TGCAGTGCTAGGGGGACAGGGAACACCGGGGAGCTGTTTTTT